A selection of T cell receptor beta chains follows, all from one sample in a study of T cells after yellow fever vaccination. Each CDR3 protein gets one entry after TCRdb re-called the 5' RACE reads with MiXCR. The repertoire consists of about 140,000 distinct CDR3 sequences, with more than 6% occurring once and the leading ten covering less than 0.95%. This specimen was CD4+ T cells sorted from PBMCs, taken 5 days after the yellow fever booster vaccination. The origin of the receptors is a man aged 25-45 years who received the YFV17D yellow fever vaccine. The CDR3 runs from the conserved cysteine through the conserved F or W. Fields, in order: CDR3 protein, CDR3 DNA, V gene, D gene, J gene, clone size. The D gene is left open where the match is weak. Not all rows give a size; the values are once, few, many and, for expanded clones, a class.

CDR3aa: CASSLGTGTNTGELFF; CDR3nt: TGTGCCAGCAGCTTAGGGACAGGGACGAACACCGGGGAGCTGTTTTTT; v_gene: TRBV7-6; d_gene: TRBD1; j_gene: TRBJ2-2; abundance: many
CDR3aa: CASSQGRDREKLFF; CDR3nt: TGTGCCAGCTCTCAGGGGAGGGATCGAGAAAAACTGTTTTTT; v_gene: TRBV18; d_gene: .; j_gene: TRBJ1-4; abundance: .
CDR3aa: CASGSFYSKQYF; CDR3nt: TGTGCCAGCGGGTCATTCTATTCCAAGCAGTACTTC; v_gene: TRBV12-3/TRBV12-4; d_gene: .; j_gene: TRBJ2-7; abundance: many
CDR3aa: CASSGSGGGWTEAFF; CDR3nt: TGTGCCAGCAGTGGATCGGGGGGAGGGTGGACTGAAGCTTTCTTT; v_gene: TRBV12-3/TRBV12-4; d_gene: .; j_gene: TRBJ1-1; abundance: few
CDR3aa: CASSLGGMKTEAFF; CDR3nt: TGTGCCAGCAGCTTAGGGGGTATGAAGACTGAAGCTTTCTTT; v_gene: TRBV7-2; d_gene: .; j_gene: TRBJ1-1; abundance: .
CDR3aa: CSVDERQGPGTEAFF; CDR3nt: TGCAGCGTTGACGAACGACAGGGCCCGGGGACTGAAGCTTTCTTT; v_gene: TRBV29-1; d_gene: TRBD1; j_gene: TRBJ1-1; abundance: many
CDR3aa: CAMGRGLAGPDTQYF; CDR3nt: TGTGCCATGGGGAGGGGGCTAGCGGGACCAGATACGCAGTATTTT; v_gene: TRBV5-3; d_gene: TRBD2; j_gene: TRBJ2-3; abundance: once
CDR3aa: CASSQDLSGVQFF; CDR3nt: TGTGCCAGCAGCCAAGATCTTAGTGGGGTGCAGTTCTTC; v_gene: TRBV3-1; d_gene: .; j_gene: TRBJ2-1; abundance: many
CDR3aa: CAGRTSYGELFF; CDR3nt: TGTGCCGGCCGGACGTCTTACGGGGAGCTGTTTTTT; v_gene: TRBV19; d_gene: .; j_gene: TRBJ2-2; abundance: many
CDR3aa: CSVLASGSGELFF; CDR3nt: TGCAGTGTCCTAGCTTCAGGGTCCGGGGAGCTGTTTTTT; v_gene: TRBV20-1; d_gene: .; j_gene: TRBJ2-2; abundance: many
CDR3aa: CASSHNVGHPEQYF; CDR3nt: TGTGCCAGCAGTCATAATGTGGGACACCCCGAGCAGTACTTC; v_gene: TRBV7-9; d_gene: .; j_gene: TRBJ2-7; abundance: many
CDR3aa: CSVGTNYEQYF; CDR3nt: TGCAGCGTCGGAACCAACTACGAGCAGTACTTC; v_gene: TRBV29-1; d_gene: .; j_gene: TRBJ2-7; abundance: many
CDR3aa: CASSLRGPQVGEQYF; CDR3nt: TGTGCCAGCAGCTTACGCGGGCCCCAGGTGGGCGAGCAGTACTTC; v_gene: TRBV5-5; d_gene: .; j_gene: TRBJ2-7; abundance: many
CDR3aa: CASSLVPGQVYEQYF; CDR3nt: TGTGCCAGCAGCTTAGTTCCAGGTCAGGTATACGAGCAGTACTTC; v_gene: TRBV7-2; d_gene: .; j_gene: TRBJ2-7; abundance: .
CDR3aa: CASSPPETGGEAGASDTQYF; CDR3nt: TGTGCCAGCTCACCACCGGAGACAGGGGGCGAAGCGGGAGCATCAGATACGCAGTATTTT; v_gene: TRBV18; d_gene: TRBD1; j_gene: TRBJ2-3; abundance: few
CDR3aa: CASSLGTGSDTQYF; CDR3nt: TGTGCCAGCAGCTTAGGGACAGGATCAGATACGCAGTATTTT; v_gene: TRBV7-2; d_gene: TRBD1; j_gene: TRBJ2-3; abundance: many
CDR3aa: CASSQDRSSGRINEQYF; CDR3nt: TGTGCCAGCAGCCAAGATCGGTCTAGCGGGAGAATCAACGAGCAGTACTTC; v_gene: TRBV3-1; d_gene: TRBD2; j_gene: TRBJ2-7; abundance: many
CDR3aa: CTSSLVRLAGVNTGELFF; CDR3nt: TGTACCAGCAGTTTAGTAAGGCTAGCGGGGGTAAACACCGGGGAGCTGTTTTTT; v_gene: TRBV2; d_gene: TRBD2; j_gene: TRBJ2-2; abundance: .
CDR3aa: CASSPRTSGRAWIGDTQYF; CDR3nt: TGTGCCAGCTCACCACGGACTAGCGGGAGGGCCTGGATCGGAGATACGCAGTATTTT; v_gene: TRBV18; d_gene: TRBD2; j_gene: TRBJ2-3; abundance: .
CDR3aa: CASNTRGPPEQFF; CDR3nt: TGTGCCAGCAACACCAGAGGACCTCCTGAGCAGTTCTTC; v_gene: TRBV27; d_gene: .; j_gene: TRBJ2-1; abundance: many
CDR3aa: CSVNLLAGLSRSYNEQFF; CDR3nt: TGCAGCGTCAACTTACTAGCGGGACTTTCTCGCTCCTACAATGAGCAGTTCTTC; v_gene: TRBV29-1; d_gene: TRBD2; j_gene: TRBJ2-1; abundance: many
CDR3aa: CASSPQTGPNEQFF; CDR3nt: TGTGCCAGCTCACCCCAGACAGGTCCTAATGAGCAGTTCTTC; v_gene: TRBV18; d_gene: .; j_gene: TRBJ2-1; abundance: many
CDR3aa: CASSQEGTRTGELFF; CDR3nt: TGCGCCAGCAGCCAAGAGGGGACTAGAACCGGGGAGCTGTTTTTT; v_gene: TRBV4-3; d_gene: TRBD2; j_gene: TRBJ2-2; abundance: few
CDR3aa: CASSLSGQLGETQYF; CDR3nt: TGCGCCAGCAGCTTGAGCGGTCAGCTGGGAGAGACCCAGTACTTC; v_gene: TRBV5-1; d_gene: .; j_gene: TRBJ2-5; abundance: many
CDR3aa: CASSLRDRGRADYRGYTF; CDR3nt: TGTGCCAGCAGCCTAAGGGACAGGGGAAGGGCCGACTATAGAGGCTACACCTTC; v_gene: TRBV7-8; d_gene: TRBD1; j_gene: TRBJ1-2; abundance: few
CDR3aa: CSATLLRREGRFTDTQYF; CDR3nt: TGCAGTGCTACCCTCTTGAGGCGGGAGGGCCGCTTCACAGATACGCAGTATTTT; v_gene: TRBV20-1; d_gene: TRBD2; j_gene: TRBJ2-3; abundance: many
CDR3aa: CSGRSGLQPQHF; CDR3nt: TGCAGTGGGCGGTCAGGATTGCAGCCCCAGCATTTT; v_gene: TRBV20-1; d_gene: .; j_gene: TRBJ1-5; abundance: many
CDR3aa: CASSPAGGYEQYF; CDR3nt: TGTGCCAGCAGCCCTGCTGGCGGTTACGAGCAGTACTTC; v_gene: TRBV7-2; d_gene: .; j_gene: TRBJ2-7; abundance: many
CDR3aa: CASSLGSGNSHSEQYF; CDR3nt: TGTGCCAGCAGCTTAGGGTCGGGGAACTCCCACTCCGAGCAGTACTTC; v_gene: TRBV7-6; d_gene: .; j_gene: TRBJ2-7; abundance: many
CDR3aa: CASSPKTGAGELFF; CDR3nt: TGTGCCAGCTCACCAAAGACCGGCGCCGGGGAGCTGTTTTTT; v_gene: TRBV18; d_gene: .; j_gene: TRBJ2-2; abundance: many
CDR3aa: CASRLTGSETQYF; CDR3nt: TGTGCCAGCAGGCTTACAGGGAGCGAGACCCAGTACTTC; v_gene: TRBV7-2; d_gene: .; j_gene: TRBJ2-5; abundance: many
CDR3aa: CASSRLVLRAGQREQFF; CDR3nt: TGTGCCAGCAGTCGCCTAGTCTTGCGGGCGGGCCAGAGGGAGCAGTTCTTC; v_gene: TRBV28; d_gene: .; j_gene: TRBJ2-1; abundance: many
CDR3aa: CASSQSLGLYNEQFF; CDR3nt: TGTGCCAGCAGCCAGTCACTAGGCCTCTACAATGAGCAGTTCTTC; v_gene: TRBV9; d_gene: .; j_gene: TRBJ2-1; abundance: many
CDR3aa: CASSPVDTQYF; CDR3nt: TGTGCCAGCAGCCCCGTGGATACGCAGTATTTT; v_gene: TRBV7-9; d_gene: .; j_gene: TRBJ2-3; abundance: many
CDR3aa: CASSQVPSTVNEQFF; CDR3nt: TGTGCCAGCAGCCAAGTTCCATCGACGGTCAATGAGCAGTTCTTC; v_gene: TRBV14; d_gene: .; j_gene: TRBJ2-1; abundance: many
CDR3aa: CASSTDRSPPYEQYF; CDR3nt: TGTGCCAGCTCAACAGACAGGTCTCCCCCCTACGAGCAGTACTTC; v_gene: TRBV18; d_gene: .; j_gene: TRBJ2-7; abundance: many
CDR3aa: CSATGGTRQPQHF; CDR3nt: TGCAGTGCTACCGGGGGGACCCGGCAGCCCCAGCATTTT; v_gene: TRBV20-1; d_gene: .; j_gene: TRBJ1-5; abundance: many
CDR3aa: CASSSTLRGYTF; CDR3nt: TGTGCCAGCAGTTCAACCCTGCGCGGCTACACCTTC; v_gene: TRBV12-3/TRBV12-4; d_gene: .; j_gene: TRBJ1-2; abundance: many
CDR3aa: CASTIQPPGRELAISEQYF; CDR3nt: TGCGCCAGCACAATCCAACCCCCGGGCCGTGAGCTAGCCATATCCGAGCAGTACTTC; v_gene: TRBV5-1; d_gene: .; j_gene: TRBJ2-7; abundance: many
CDR3aa: CASFSGVSYEQYF; CDR3nt: TGTGCCAGCTTTTCCGGGGTTTCCTACGAGCAGTACTTC; v_gene: TRBV28; d_gene: .; j_gene: TRBJ2-7; abundance: few
CDR3aa: CASGPPLSHGYTF; CDR3nt: TGTGCCAGCGGCCCTCCCCTTTCCCATGGCTACACCTTC; v_gene: TRBV12-3/TRBV12-4; d_gene: .; j_gene: TRBJ1-2; abundance: many
CDR3aa: CASSLRNSGYYNEQFF; CDR3nt: TGTGCCAGCAGCTTGCGGAATAGCGGGTACTACAATGAGCAGTTCTTC; v_gene: TRBV5-6; d_gene: TRBD2; j_gene: TRBJ2-1; abundance: many